This TCR beta chain was captured by sequencing in a study of shared clonotypes between healthy human individuals. Study-wide results and limits: Some clonotypes were shared by all four sorted-subset donors, while others were not shared. The non-shared ones had lower generation probabilities than the shared ones. Only blood underwent sampling, and tissue repertoires likely differ.

Using immunoSEQ multiplex PCR, the repertoire was profiled, and TCRdb retains in-frame clones only, with some absent. The sample lists some 200,000 clones; roughly 91% were seen once. Concerning this clone itself: As yet, its antigen is unknown.

The donors, healthy adults who were HIV-negative, had experienced no recent acute infections or vaccinations. Trimming cost V 3 bases and J 2 bases; bases outside gene matches: 4. Germline-derived CDR1 and CDR2 are SGHVS and FQNEAQ. The CDR3 consists of 18 residues. This chain joins TRBV7-8 and TRBJ2-1; 16 bases are a match to TRBD2. Specimen: naive CD4+ T cells sorted from blood. Noted subset: CD45RA+ positively selected. The clonotype was recovered from a woman younger than 45 in good health. CDR3 protein: CASSFKGTSGRAYNEQFF. In DNA, the CDR3 is TGTGCCAGCAGCTTTAAGGGGACTAGCGGGAGGGCCTACAATGAGCAGTTCTTC.